This T cell receptor (beta chain) was observed in a study of control samples from healthy donors and cancer patients. V lost 6 bases to trimming and J lost 3 bases, with 15 bases between them. Germline CDR1 and CDR2: SGHRS and YFSETQ. There are 15 residues in the CDR3. The method was immunoSEQ multiplex PCR; TCRdb's version includes in-frame clones alone and lacks a portion of them. The sample consists of 90,000 or so clones, about 88% of them appearing once. Sequencing used blood. The rearrangement joins TRBV5-1 to TRBJ1-4, with D possibly matching TRBD1 (6 bases). This receptor was identified in a woman between 65 and 79 years old in good health. For the CDR3, the DNA is TGCGCCAGCACGCAGCAGGGGCTTGCTAATGAAAAACTGTTTTTT. It encodes CASTQQGLANEKLFF. The full variable domain, rest sourced from reference TRBV5-1 and TRBJ1-4, is KAGVTQTPRYLIKTRGQQVTLSCSPISGHRSVSWYQQTPGQGLQFLFEYFSETQRNKGNFPGRFSGRQFSNSRSEMNVSTLELGDSALYLCASTQQGLANEKLFFGSGTQLSVL.